This T cell receptor (beta chain) came from a study of T-cell reconstitution after alpha-beta-depleted transplantation in children. Construction of the TCRbeta library involved unique molecular identifiers. Using its own MiXCR run on the PCR reads, TCRdb lists one record per CDR3 protein. The sample holds around 500,000 distinct CDR3 sequences, approximately 12% seen once. Many counts were recorded for this clonotype. Germline loops: CDR1 ENHRY, CDR2 SYGVKD. The CDR3 sequence is 14 residues long. V lost 11 bases to trimming and J lost 6 bases, with 20 bases between them. The specimen comprised PBMCs from the stem cell graft donor, sampled from the stem cell graft. The chain couples TRBV10-3 to TRBJ2-4; D may be TRBD2 (6 bases). The sequence was obtained from a human donor who donated a stem cell graft to a child with combined immunodeficiency. CDR3 in amino acids: CAVSPREDSNIQYF. The CDR3 region has the DNA TGTGCCGTTTCCCCGAGGGAGGACTCAAACATTCAGTACTTC.